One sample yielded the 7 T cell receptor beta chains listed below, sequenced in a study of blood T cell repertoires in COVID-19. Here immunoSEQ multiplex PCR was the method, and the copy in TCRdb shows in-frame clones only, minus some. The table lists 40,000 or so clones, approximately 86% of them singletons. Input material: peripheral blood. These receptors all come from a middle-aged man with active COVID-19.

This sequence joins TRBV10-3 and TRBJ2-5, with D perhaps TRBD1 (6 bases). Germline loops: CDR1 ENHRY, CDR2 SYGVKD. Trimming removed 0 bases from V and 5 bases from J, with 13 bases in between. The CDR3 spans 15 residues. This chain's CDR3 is CAISESKGEWETQYF. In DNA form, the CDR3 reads TGTGCCATCAGTGAGTCAAAGGGGGAGTGGGAGACCCAGTACTTC.

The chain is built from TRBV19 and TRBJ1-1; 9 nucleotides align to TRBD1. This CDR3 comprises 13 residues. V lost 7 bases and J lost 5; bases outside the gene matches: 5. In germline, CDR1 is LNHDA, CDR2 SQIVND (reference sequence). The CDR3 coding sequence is TGTGCCAGTACCGGACAGGGGCGGACTGAAGCTTTCTTT. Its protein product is CASTGQGRTEAFF.

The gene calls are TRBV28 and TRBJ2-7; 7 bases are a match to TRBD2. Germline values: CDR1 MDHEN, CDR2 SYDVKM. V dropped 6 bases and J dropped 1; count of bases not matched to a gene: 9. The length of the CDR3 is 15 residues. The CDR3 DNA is TGTGCCAGCAGAACCCTGGGGGGGGATTCCTACGAGCAGTACTTC. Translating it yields CASRTLGGDSYEQYF.

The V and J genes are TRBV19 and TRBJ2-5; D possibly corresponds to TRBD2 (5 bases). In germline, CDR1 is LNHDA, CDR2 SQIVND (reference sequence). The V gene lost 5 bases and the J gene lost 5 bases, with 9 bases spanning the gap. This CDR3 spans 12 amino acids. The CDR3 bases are TGTGCCAGTAGTCGGACTGGGGAGACCCAGTACTTC. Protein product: CASSRTGETQYF. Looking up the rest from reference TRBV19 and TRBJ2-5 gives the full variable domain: DGGITQSPKYLFRKEGQNVTLSCEQNLNHDAMYWYRQDPGQGLRLIYYSQIVNDFQKGDIAEGYSVSREKKESFPLTVTSAQKNPTAFYLCASSRTGETQYFGPGTRLLVL.

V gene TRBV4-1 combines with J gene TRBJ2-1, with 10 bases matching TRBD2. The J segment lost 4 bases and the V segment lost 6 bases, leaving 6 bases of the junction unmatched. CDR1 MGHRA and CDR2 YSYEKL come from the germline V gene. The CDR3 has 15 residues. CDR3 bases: TGCGCCAGCAGTCTAGCGGGAGCGTCGTACAATGAGCAGTTCTTC. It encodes CASSLAGASYNEQFF.

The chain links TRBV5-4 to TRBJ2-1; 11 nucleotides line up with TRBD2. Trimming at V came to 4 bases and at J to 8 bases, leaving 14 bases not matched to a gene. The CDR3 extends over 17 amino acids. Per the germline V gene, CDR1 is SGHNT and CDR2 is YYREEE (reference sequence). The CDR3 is CASSPNLAGGSQHEQFF. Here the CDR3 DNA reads TGTGCCAGCAGCCCCAATCTAGCGGGAGGATCCCAGCATGAGCAGTTCTTC.

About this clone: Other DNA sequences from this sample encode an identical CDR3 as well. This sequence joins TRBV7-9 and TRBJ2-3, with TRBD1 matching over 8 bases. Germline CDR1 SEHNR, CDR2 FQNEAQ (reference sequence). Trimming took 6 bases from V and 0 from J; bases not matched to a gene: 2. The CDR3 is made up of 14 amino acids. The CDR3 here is CASSGTGSTDTQYF. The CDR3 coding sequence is TGTGCCAGCAGTGGGACAGGTAGCACAGATACGCAGTATTTT.